This T cell receptor (beta chain) was documented in a study of shared clonotypes between healthy human individuals. Study-wide findings and caveats: The small donor group covered limited genetic and exposure diversity.

This CDR3 has 15 amino acids. Germline CDR1 is SGHKS and CDR2 is YYEKEE (reference sequence). V shed 5 bases and J shed 5 bases, with 19 bases lying between them. Data came from immunoSEQ multiplex PCR; TCRdb stores just in-frame clones and leaves some out. The profile shows 2 million to 3 million clones, around 94% of them singletons. Remarks on this clone: Antigen specificity is unknown.

The TCR sequence derives from a man aged 18 to 30 in good health. The rearrangement links TRBV5-5 to TRBJ2-5; D is unclear. Input material: naive CD4+ T cells sorted from blood. Stated subset: CD45RA+ positively selected. The CDR3 here is CASREPGWAIETQYF. As DNA, the CDR3 is TGTGCCAGCAGAGAACCCGGGTGGGCGATCGAGACCCAGTACTTC. Combining the CDR3 with reference TRBV5-5 and TRBJ2-5 gives the whole variable domain DAGVTQSPTHLIKTRGQQVTLRCSPISGHKSVSWYQQVLGQGPQFIFQYYEKEERGRGNFPDRFSARQFPNYSSELNVNALLLGDSALYLCASREPGWAIETQYFGPGTRLLVL.